This TCR beta chain was sequenced in a study of blood T cell repertoires in COVID-19. Overall study: The samples span acute and convalescent COVID-19 from the United States, Italy and Spain. From T cells, B-cell-depleted T cells, or PBMCs came the material, which was cDNA or gDNA.

As handled by the study authors: From reference gene primer amplification, estimates of nucleated cell counts were derived. Assay: immunoSEQ multiplex PCR; the TCRdb copy retains only in-frame clones and omits some. V, J and clone size reflect that table, while D and trimming were determined from the DNA. This sample yields around 120,000 clones, of which 65% to 80% are seen a single time; around 6.6% belongs to the top ten. The CDR3 has 16 residues. Germline-derived CDR1 and CDR2 are KGHDR and SFDVKD. V dropped 10 bases and J dropped 5 bases, with 25 bases sitting between them. This sequence originates from a man between 65 and 85 years old with acute or convalescent COVID-19. The sequenced sample consisted of peripheral blood. The chain uses TRBV24-1 and TRBJ1-2, with D maybe TRBD1 (5 bases). The CDR3 loop reads CATGSHGREWDYGYTF. CDR3 bases: TGTGCCACGGGTAGCCACGGCAGGGAATGGGATTATGGCTACACCTTC.